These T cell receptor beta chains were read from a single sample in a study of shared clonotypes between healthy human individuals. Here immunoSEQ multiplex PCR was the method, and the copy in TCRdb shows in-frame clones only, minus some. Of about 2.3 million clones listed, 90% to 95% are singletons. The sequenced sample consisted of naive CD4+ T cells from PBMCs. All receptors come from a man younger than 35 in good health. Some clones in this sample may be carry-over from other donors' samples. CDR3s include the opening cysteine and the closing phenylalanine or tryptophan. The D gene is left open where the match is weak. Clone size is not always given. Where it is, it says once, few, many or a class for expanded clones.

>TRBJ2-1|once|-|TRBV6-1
CASSERRTVNEQFF
TGTGCCAGCAGTGAACGACGGACAGTCAATGAGCAGTTCTTC
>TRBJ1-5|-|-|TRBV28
CASSLGGLSNQPQHF
TGTGCCAGCAGTTTAGGGGGGCTGAGCAATCAGCCCCAGCATTTT
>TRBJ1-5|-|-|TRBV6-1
CASTPGHRDQPQHF
TGTGCCAGCACCCCAGGACACCGAGACCAGCCCCAGCATTTT
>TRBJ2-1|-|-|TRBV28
CASSSPPGAGYNEQFF
TGTGCCAGCAGCTCCCCCCCGGGGGCGGGCTACAATGAGCAGTTCTTC
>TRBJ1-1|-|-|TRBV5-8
CASSLGVGHGFF
TGTGCCAGCAGCTTGGGGGTCGGACACGGTTTCTTT
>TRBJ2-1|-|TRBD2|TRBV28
CASSISGSLNNEQFF
TGTGCCAGCAGCATTAGCGGGAGCCTTAATAATGAGCAGTTCTTC
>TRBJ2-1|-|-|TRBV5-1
CASRESPSPFYSYNEQFF
TGCGCCAGTCGGGAGAGCCCATCTCCCTTTTACTCCTACAATGAGCAGTTCTTC
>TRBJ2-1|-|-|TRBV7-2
CASSDNDEQFF
TGTGCCAGCAGCGATAATGACGAGCAGTTCTTC
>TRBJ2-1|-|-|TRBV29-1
CSVVPQAGGSYNEQFF
TGCAGCGTTGTTCCCCAGGCTGGGGGGAGCTACAATGAGCAGTTCTTC
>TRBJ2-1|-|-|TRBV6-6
CASSYAGSSYNEQFF
TGTGCCAGCAGTTACGCGGGGAGCTCCTACAATGAGCAGTTCTTC
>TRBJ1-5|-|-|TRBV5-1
CASSLGPPGGDSQPQHF
TGCGCCAGCAGCTTGGGCCCCCCGGGGGGCGATAGTCAGCCCCAGCATTTT
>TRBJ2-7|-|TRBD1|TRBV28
CASSLGGSGTGVYEQYF
TGTGCCAGCAGTTTAGGCGGATCGGGGACAGGGGTCTACGAGCAGTACTTC
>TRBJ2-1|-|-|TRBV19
CASTAGLGNNEQFF
TGTGCCAGTACCGCCGGACTCGGGAACAATGAGCAGTTCTTC
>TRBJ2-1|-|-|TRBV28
CASSLGGLAKGNEQFF
TGTGCCAGCAGTTTAGGTGGTCTAGCGAAGGGGAATGAGCAGTTCTTC
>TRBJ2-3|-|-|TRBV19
CASSLLAVDTQYF
TGTGCCAGTAGCCTCTTAGCGGTAGATACGCAGTATTTT
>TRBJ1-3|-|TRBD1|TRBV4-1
CASSQATGAFSGNTIYF
TGCGCCAGCAGCCAGGCGACAGGGGCGTTCTCTGGAAACACCATATATTTT
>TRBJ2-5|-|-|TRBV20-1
CSARVQETQYF
TGCAGTGCTAGAGTTCAAGAGACCCAGTACTTC
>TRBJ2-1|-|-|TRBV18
CASSPAPYNEQFF
TGTGCCAGCTCACCAGCCCCGTACAATGAGCAGTTCTTC
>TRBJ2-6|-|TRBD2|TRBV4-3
CASSRFSGSSGANVLTF
TGCGCCAGCAGCCGATTTAGCGGGAGCTCTGGGGCCAACGTCCTGACTTTC
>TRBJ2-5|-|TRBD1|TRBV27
CASSLSTGRETQYF
TGTGCCAGCAGTTTATCGACAGGGCGCGAGACCCAGTACTTC
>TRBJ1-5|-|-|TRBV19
CASSILGRPINQPQHF
TGTGCCAGTAGTATTTTGGGGCGACCGATCAATCAGCCCCAGCATTTT
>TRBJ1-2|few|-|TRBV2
CASSEGSYGYTF
TGTGCCAGCAGTGAGGGGTCCTATGGCTACACCTTC
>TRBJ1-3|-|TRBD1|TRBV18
CASSRDRLSGNTIYF
TGTGCCAGCTCGAGGGACAGGCTCTCTGGAAACACCATATATTTT
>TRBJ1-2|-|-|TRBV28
CATRTATYGYTF
TGTGCCACGAGGACGGCCACCTATGGCTACACCTTC
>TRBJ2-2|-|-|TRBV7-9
CASSLDGGLNTGELFF
TGTGCCAGCAGCTTAGACGGGGGCCTGAACACCGGGGAGCTGTTTTTT
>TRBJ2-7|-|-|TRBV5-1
CASSPDSSYEQYF
TGCGCCAGCAGCCCTGACAGCTCCTACGAGCAGTACTTC
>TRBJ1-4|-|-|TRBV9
CASSVGDLNEKLFF
TGTGCCAGCAGCGTAGGGGACCTTAATGAAAAACTGTTTTTT
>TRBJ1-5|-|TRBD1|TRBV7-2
CASSLGTGHQPQHF
TGTGCCAGCAGCCTGGGGACAGGGCATCAGCCCCAGCATTTT
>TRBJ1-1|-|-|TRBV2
CASITQRMNTEAFF
TGTGCCAGCATCACACAACGGATGAACACTGAAGCTTTCTTT
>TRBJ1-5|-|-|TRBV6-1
CASSPDRFSPQHF
TGTGCCAGCAGCCCAGACAGATTCTCGCCCCAGCATTTT
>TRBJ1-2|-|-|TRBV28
CATTVRTYGYTF
TGTGCCACCACGGTCCGGACGTATGGCTACACCTTC
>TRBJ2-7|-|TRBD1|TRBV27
CASSLYAGTGSSYEQYF
TGTGCCAGCAGTTTATACGCCGGGACAGGGTCCTCCTACGAGCAGTACTTC
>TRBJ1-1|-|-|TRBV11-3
CASSPSWGTEAFF
TGTGCCAGCAGCCCCTCGTGGGGCACTGAAGCTTTCTTT
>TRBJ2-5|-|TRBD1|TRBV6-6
CASSLGQEQTQYF
TGTGCCAGCAGCCTAGGACAGGAACAGACCCAGTACTTC
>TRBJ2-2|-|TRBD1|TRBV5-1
CASSGTGLAGELFF
TGCGCCAGCTCCGGGACAGGGTTGGCCGGGGAGCTGTTTTTT
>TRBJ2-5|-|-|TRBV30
CAWSDKGLYETQYF
TGTGCCTGGAGTGATAAGGGTTTGTACGAGACCCAGTACTTC
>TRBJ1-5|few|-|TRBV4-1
CASSQVGDQPQHF
TGCGCCAGCAGCCAAGTCGGGGATCAGCCCCAGCATTTT
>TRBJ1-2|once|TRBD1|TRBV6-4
CASSQQGGANYGYTF
TGTGCCAGCAGTCAGCAGGGGGGAGCTAACTATGGCTACACCTTC
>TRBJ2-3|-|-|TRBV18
CASSPLSPPPDTQYF
TGTGCCAGCTCACCTTTATCGCCCCCCCCAGATACGCAGTATTTT
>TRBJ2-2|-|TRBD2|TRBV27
CASSLYRLRDYAGELFF
TGTGCCAGCAGTTTATATCGATTACGGGACTATGCCGGGGAGCTGTTTTTT
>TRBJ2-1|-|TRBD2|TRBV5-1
CASSYSFLTSGRTYNEQFF
TGCGCCAGCAGCTATTCCTTCCTGACTAGCGGGAGGACCTACAATGAGCAGTTCTTC
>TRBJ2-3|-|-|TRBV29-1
CSAGEKDTQYF
TGCAGCGCTGGAGAGAAAGATACGCAGTATTTT
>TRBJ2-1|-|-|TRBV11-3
CASSRVAGEQFF
TGTGCCAGCAGCCGGGTGGCGGGGGAGCAGTTCTTC
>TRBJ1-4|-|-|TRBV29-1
CSVGRGAQEKLFF
TGCAGCGTTGGCCGGGGGGCTCAAGAAAAACTGTTTTTT
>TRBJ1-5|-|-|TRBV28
CASSLSPRQASVGNQPQHF
TGTGCCAGCAGTTTATCCCCGAGACAGGCGTCCGTTGGCAATCAGCCCCAGCATTTT
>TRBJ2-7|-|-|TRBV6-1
CASSEGSWDEEQYF
TGTGCCAGCAGTGAAGGGAGCTGGGATGAGGAGCAGTACTTC
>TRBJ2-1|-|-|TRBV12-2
CASRLERASGANNEQFF
TGTGCAAGTCGCTTAGAGAGGGCTAGCGGGGCTAACAATGAGCAGTTCTTC
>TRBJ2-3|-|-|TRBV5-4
CASSSALASGTDTQYF
TGTGCCAGCAGCAGCGCTCTTGCTAGCGGCACAGATACGCAGTATTTT
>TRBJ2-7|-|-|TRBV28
CASSLGYYEQYF
TGTGCCAGCAGTTTAGGATACTACGAGCAGTACTTC
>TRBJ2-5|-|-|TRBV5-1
CASSLAPGSQETQYF
TGCGCCAGCAGCTTGGCCCCGGGTAGTCAAGAGACCCAGTACTTC
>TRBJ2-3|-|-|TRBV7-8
CASSPTSSHTDTQYF
TGTGCCAGCAGCCCCACTTCCTCCCACACAGATACGCAGTATTTT
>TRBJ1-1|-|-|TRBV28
CASSQRANEAFF
TGTGCCAGCAGTCAACGGGCCAATGAAGCTTTCTTT
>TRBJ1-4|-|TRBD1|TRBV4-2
CASSQRDRRAVEEKLFF
TGTGCCAGCAGCCAAAGGGACAGAAGGGCCGTGGAGGAAAAACTGTTTTTT
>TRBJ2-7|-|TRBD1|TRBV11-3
CASSQSSGGTYEQYF
TGTGCCAGCAGCCAGTCCTCAGGGGGCACCTACGAGCAGTACTTC
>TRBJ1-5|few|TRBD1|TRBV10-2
CASSGDRGGQPQHF
TGCGCCAGCAGCGGTGACAGGGGAGGACAGCCCCAGCATTTT